The clone carrying this T cell receptor beta chain was seen ten or more times. Its antigen is still unknown. This sample is part of a study of CD8 T cells in ankylosing spondylitis. General study results and limits: Researchers reportedly found disease-linked clones significantly enriched in matched ankylosing spondylitis synovial fluid.

Each CDR3 protein gets one entry after TCRdb re-called the 5' RACE reads with MiXCR. In the table there are 200,000 to 250,000 distinct CDR3 sequences, over 9.5% of which are singletons. This clonotype was sampled from a male donor with ankylosing spondylitis or in good health (not recorded which). The sample was blood, either unsorted or a sorted T cell fraction (not recorded which).

This CDR3 reads CAISEDRSGNQPQHF. In DNA form, the CDR3 reads TGTGCCATCAGTGAGGACAGGTCGGGCAATCAGCCCCAGCATTTT. V gene TRBV10-3 combines with J gene TRBJ1-5; D might be TRBD1 (6 bases). Germline loops: CDR1 ENHRY, CDR2 SYGVKD. The CDR3 spans 15 residues. The V end was cut by 2 bases, the J end by 2 bases, with 10 bases between.